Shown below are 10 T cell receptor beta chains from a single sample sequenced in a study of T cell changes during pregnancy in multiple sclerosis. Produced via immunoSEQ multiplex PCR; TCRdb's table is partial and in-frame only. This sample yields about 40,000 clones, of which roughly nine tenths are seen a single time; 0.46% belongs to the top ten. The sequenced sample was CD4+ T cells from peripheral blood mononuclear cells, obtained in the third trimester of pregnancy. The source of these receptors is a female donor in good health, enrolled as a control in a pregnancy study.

This CDR3 is CASSWGLGETQYF. In DNA form, the CDR3 reads TGTGCCAGCAGCTGGGGGCTTGGAGAGACCCAGTACTTC. The chain is built from TRBV5-6 and TRBJ2-5; maybe TRBD1 (6 bases). This CDR3 comprises 13 residues. With 3 bases removed from V and 4 bases from J, the gap between germline ends came to 10 bases. The germline gives CDR1 SGHDT, CDR2 YYEEEE.

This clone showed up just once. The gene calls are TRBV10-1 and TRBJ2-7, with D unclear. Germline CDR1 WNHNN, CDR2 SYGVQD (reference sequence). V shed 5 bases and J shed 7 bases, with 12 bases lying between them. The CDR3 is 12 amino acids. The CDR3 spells CASSSSMEEQYF. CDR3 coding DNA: TGCGCCAGCAGTAGCTCTATGGAGGAGCAGTACTTC.

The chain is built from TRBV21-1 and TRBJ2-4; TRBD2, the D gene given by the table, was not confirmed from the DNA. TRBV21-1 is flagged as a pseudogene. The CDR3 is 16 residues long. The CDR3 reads CASSKGGELAKNIQYF. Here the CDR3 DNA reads TGTGCCAGCAGCAAAGGCGGGGAGTTAGCCAAAAACATTCAGTACTTC.

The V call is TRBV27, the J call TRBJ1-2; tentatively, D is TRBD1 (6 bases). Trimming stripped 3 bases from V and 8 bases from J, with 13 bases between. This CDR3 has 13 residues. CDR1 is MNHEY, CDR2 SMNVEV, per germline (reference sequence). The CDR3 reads CASSFRDMRGYTF. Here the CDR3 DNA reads TGTGCCAGCAGTTTTCGGGACATGCGGGGCTACACCTTC.

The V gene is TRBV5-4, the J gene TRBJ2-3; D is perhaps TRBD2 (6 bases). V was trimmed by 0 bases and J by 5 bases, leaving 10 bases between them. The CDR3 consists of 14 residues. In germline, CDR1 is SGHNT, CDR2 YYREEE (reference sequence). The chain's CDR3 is CASSLEGLGDTQYF. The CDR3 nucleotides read TGTGCCAGCAGCTTGGAGGGACTTGGAGATACGCAGTATTTT.

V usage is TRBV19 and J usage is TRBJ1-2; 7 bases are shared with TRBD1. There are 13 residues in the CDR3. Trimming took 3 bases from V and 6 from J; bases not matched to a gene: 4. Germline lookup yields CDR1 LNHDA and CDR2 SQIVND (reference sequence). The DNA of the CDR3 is TGTGCCAGTAGTATTGGGACAGCTGATGGCTACACCTTC. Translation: CASSIGTADGYTF.

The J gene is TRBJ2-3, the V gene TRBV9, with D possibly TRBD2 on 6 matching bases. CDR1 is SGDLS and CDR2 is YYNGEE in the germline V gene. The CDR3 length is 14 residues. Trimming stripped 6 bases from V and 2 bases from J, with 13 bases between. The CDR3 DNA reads TGTGCCAGCACCGGGACTCATCACACAGATACGCAGTATTTT. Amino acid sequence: CASTGTHHTDTQYF.

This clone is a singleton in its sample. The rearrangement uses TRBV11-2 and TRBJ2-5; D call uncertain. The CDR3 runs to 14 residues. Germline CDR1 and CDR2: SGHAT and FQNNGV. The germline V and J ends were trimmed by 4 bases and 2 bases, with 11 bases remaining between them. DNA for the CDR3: TGTGCCAGCAGCTCCCGCGCCGGGCAAGAGACCCAGTACTTC. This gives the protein CASSSRAGQETQYF.

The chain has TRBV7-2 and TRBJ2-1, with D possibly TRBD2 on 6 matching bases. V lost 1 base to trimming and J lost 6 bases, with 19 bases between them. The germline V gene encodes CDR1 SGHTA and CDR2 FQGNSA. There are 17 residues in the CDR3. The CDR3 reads CASSLGPGTPPSNEQFF. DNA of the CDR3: TGTGCCAGCAGCTTAGGCCCCGGGACTCCACCATCCAATGAGCAGTTCTTC.

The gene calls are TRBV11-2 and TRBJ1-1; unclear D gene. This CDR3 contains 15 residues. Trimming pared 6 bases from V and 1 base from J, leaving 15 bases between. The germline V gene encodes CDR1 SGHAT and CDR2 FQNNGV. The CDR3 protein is CASRPLRGSNTEAFF. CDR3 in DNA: TGTGCCAGCAGACCCCTGCGGGGATCGAACACTGAAGCTTTCTTT.